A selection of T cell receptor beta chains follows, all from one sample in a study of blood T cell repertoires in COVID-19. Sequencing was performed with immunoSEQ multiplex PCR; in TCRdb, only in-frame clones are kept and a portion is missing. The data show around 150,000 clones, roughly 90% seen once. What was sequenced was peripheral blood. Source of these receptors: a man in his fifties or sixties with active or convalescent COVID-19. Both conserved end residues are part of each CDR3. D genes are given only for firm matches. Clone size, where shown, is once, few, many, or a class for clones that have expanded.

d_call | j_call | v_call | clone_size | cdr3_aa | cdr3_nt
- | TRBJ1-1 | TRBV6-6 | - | CASSHRDTNTEAFF | TGTGCCAGCAGTCACCGGGACACTAACACTGAAGCTTTCTTT
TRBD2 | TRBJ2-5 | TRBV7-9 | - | CASSFRTSSETQYF | TGTGCCAGCAGCTTCAGGACTAGCAGCGAGACCCAGTACTTC
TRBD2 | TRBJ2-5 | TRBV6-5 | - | CASSYRGGGSQYF | TGTGCCAGCAGTTACAGAGGCGGGGGGTCCCAGTACTTC
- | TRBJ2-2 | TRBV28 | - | CASIGGRNTGELFF | TGTGCCAGCATCGGAGGGAGAAACACCGGGGAGCTGTTTTTT
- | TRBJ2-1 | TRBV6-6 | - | CAHSKDSGYSYNEQFF | TGTGCCCATTCCAAGGATAGCGGATACTCCTACAATGAGCAGTTCTTC
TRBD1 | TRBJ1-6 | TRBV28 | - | CASSSRTGRNSPLHF | TGTGCCAGCAGTTCCCGGACAGGGCGTAATTCACCCCTCCACTTT
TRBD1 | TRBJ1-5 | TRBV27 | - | CASSLGTGGNQPQHF | TGTGCCAGCAGTTTAGGGACAGGGGGCAATCAGCCCCAGCATTTT
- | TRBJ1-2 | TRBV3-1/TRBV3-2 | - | CASSPLGVNYGYTF | TGTGCCAGCAGTCCCTTAGGGGTGAACTATGGCTACACCTTC
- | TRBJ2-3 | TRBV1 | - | CTSSQDIRAGGPDTQYF | TGCACCAGCAGCCAAGATATCCGGGCGGGAGGGCCAGATACGCAGTATTTT
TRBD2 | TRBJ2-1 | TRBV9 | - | CASSVGASGTGEQFF | TGTGCCAGCAGCGTAGGGGCTAGCGGAACGGGTGAGCAGTTCTTC
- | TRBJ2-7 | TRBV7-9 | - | CASSPGPGANPYEQYF | TGTGCCAGCAGCCCGGGCCCAGGGGCTAACCCCTACGAGCAGTACTTC
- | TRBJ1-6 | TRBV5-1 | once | CASSLGRDSPLHF | TGCGCCAGCAGCTTGGGGCGGGATTCACCCCTCCACTTT
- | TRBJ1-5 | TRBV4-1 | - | CASSQDPDRLNQPQHF | TGCGCCAGCAGCCAAGATCCCGACAGGCTTAATCAGCCCCAGCATTTT
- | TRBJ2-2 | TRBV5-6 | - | CASSRGTNTGELFF | TGTGCCAGCTCTCGGGGTACGAACACCGGGGAGCTGTTTTTT
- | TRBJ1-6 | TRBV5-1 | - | CASSDPTGSPLHF | TGCGCCAGCAGCGACCCCACGGGTTCACCCCTCCACTTT
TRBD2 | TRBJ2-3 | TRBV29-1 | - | CSVGWTSGRGDTQYF | TGCAGCGTTGGTTGGACTAGCGGAAGAGGGGATACGCAGTATTTT
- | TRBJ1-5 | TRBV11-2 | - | CASSLGQGWDQPQHF | TGTGCCAGCAGCTTAGGGCAGGGTTGGGATCAGCCCCAGCATTTT
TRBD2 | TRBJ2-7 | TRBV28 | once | CASSSPGVAGNGEQYF | TGTGCCAGCAGTTCCCCTGGGGTAGCGGGAAATGGCGAGCAGTACTTC
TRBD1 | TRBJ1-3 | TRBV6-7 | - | CASSPLGQDSGNTIYF | TGTGCCAGCAGTCCACTGGGACAGGACTCTGGAAACACCATATATTTT
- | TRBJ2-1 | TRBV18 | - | CASSLSTRDNEQFF | TGTGCCAGCTCACTCTCCACTAGGGACAATGAGCAGTTCTTC
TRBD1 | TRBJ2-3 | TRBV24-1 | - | CATSRQGEGADTQYF | TGTGCCACCAGTAGACAGGGGGAAGGAGCAGATACGCAGTATTTT
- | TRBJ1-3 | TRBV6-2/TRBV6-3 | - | CASSYNGQPDSGNTIYF | TGTGCCAGCAGTTACAACGGACAGCCGGACTCTGGAAACACCATATATTTT
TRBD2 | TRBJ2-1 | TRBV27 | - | CASTTFVGGDYNEQFF | TGTGCCAGCACAACTTTTGTGGGAGGGGACTACAATGAGCAGTTCTTC
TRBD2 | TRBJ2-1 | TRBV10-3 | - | CASTGGGADNEQFF | TGTGCCAGCACCGGCGGGGGTGCGGACAATGAGCAGTTCTTC
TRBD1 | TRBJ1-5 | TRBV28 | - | CASSLGTGFQQPQHF | TGTGCCAGCAGTTTGGGGACAGGGTTTCAGCAGCCCCAGCATTTT
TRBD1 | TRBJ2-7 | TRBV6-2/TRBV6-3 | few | CASSYGKTGTNEQYF | TGTGCCAGCAGTTACGGGAAGACAGGGACCAACGAGCAGTACTTC
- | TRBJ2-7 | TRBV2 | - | CASSEALQVQAGVF | TGTGCCAGCAGTGAAGCGCTTCAGGTCCAGGCCGGTGTCTTC
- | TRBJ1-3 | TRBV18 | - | CASSPFEGNTIYF | TGTGCCAGCTCACCATTCGAGGGAAACACCATATATTTT
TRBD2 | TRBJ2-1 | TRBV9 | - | CASSVRRAGGPYEQFF | TGTGCCAGCAGCGTCCGAAGAGCGGGAGGGCCCTATGAGCAGTTCTTC
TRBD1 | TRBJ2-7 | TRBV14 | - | CASSRQGYEQYF | TGTGCCAGCAGCCGACAGGGCTACGAGCAGTACTTC
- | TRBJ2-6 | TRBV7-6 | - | CASSPRIGGSGANVLTF | TGTGCCAGCAGCCCCCGTATCGGGGGCTCTGGGGCCAACGTCCTGACTTTC
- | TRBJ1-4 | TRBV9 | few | CASSVASTNEKLFF | TGTGCCAGCAGCGTAGCCAGTACTAATGAAAAACTGTTTTTT
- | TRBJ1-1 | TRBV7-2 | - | CASNLGGGRGINTEAFF | TGTGCCAGCAACCTAGGGGGGGGGAGAGGGATCAACACTGAAGCTTTCTTT
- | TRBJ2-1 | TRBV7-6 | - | CASSLGPSSYNEQFF | TGTGCCAGCAGCTTAGGCCCGAGCTCCTACAATGAGCAGTTCTTC
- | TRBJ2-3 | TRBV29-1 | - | CSVEGGSTDTQYF | TGCAGCGTCGAGGGGGGGAGCACAGATACGCAGTATTTT
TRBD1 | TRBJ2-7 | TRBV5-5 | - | CASSPQGAPRDEQYF | TGTGCCAGCAGTCCGCAGGGGGCTCCCAGGGACGAGCAGTACTTC
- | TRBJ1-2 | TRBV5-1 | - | CASSLNPTGGYTF | TGCGCCAGCAGCTTGAATCCCACGGGGGGCTACACCTTC
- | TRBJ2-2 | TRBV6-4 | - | CASSDSGRSTGELFF | TGTGCCAGCAGTGACTCAGGGAGGTCCACCGGGGAGCTGTTTTTT
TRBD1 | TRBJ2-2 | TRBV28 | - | CASSFGRGLPPGELFF | TGTGCCAGCAGTTTCGGCAGGGGGCTTCCTCCCGGGGAGCTGTTTTTT
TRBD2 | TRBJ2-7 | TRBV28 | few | CASRPSGRPTYEQYF | TGTGCCAGCAGACCTAGCGGGCGTCCCACCTACGAGCAGTACTTC
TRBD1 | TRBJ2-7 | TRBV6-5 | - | CASNRDRSYEQYF | TGTGCCAGCAACCGGGACAGATCCTACGAGCAGTACTTC
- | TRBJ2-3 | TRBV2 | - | CASSAQPLGRGTDTQYF | TGTGCCAGCAGCGCGCAACCCCTAGGGAGGGGGACAGATACGCAGTATTTT
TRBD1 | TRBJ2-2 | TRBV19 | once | CASSSRTGGAYAGELFF | TGTGCCAGTAGTAGCCGGACAGGGGGCGCTTATGCCGGGGAGCTGTTTTTT
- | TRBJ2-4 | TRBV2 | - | CASSNGGIQYF | TGTGCCAGCAGTAATGGGGGGATTCAGTACTTC
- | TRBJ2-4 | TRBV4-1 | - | CASSPSSAQGENIQYF | TGCGCCAGCAGCCCATCTAGCGCTCAGGGGGAAAACATTCAGTACTTC
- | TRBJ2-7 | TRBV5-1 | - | CASSSPTEFSGYEQYF | TGCGCCAGCAGCAGCCCGACAGAGTTTAGCGGCTACGAGCAGTACTTC
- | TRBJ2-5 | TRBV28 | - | CASSLASTPETQYF | TGTGCCAGCAGTTTAGCGTCTACGCCAGAGACCCAGTACTTC
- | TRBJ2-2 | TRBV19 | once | CASSIRPLLQVTGELFF | TGTGCCAGTAGTATACGCCCCCTCCTACAGGTCACCGGGGAGCTGTTTTTT
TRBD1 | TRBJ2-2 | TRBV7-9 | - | CASGYAQGANTGELFF | TGTGCCAGCGGGTATGCGCAGGGGGCGAACACCGGGGAGCTGTTTTTT
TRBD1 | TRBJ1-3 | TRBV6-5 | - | CASRDRGFSGNTIYF | TGTGCCAGCAGGGACAGGGGGTTCTCTGGAAACACCATATATTTT
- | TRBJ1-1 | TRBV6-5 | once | CASSSPRGVNTEAFF | TGTGCCAGCAGTTCCCCGCGGGGGGTGAACACTGAAGCTTTCTTT